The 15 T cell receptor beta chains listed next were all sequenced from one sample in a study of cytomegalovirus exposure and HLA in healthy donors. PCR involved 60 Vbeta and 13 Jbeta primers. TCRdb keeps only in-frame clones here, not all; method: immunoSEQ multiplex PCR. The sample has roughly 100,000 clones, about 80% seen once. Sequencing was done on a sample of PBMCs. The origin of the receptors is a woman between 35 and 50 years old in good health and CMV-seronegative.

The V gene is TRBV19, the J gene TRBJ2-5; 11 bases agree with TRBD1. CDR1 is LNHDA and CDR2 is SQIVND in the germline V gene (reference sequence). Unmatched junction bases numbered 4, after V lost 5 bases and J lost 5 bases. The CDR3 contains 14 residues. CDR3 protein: CASSAGQGVETQYF. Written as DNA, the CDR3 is TGTGCCAGTAGTGCGGGACAGGGGGTGGAGACCCAGTACTTC. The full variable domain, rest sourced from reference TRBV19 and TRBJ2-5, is DGGITQSPKYLFRKEGQNVTLSCEQNLNHDAMYWYRQDPGQGLRLIYYSQIVNDFQKGDIAEGYSVSREKKESFPLTVTSAQKNPTAFYLCASSAGQGVETQYFGPGTRLLVL.

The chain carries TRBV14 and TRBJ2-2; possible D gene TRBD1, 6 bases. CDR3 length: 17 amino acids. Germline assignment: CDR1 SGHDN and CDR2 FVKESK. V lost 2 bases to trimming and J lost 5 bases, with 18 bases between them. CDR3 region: CASSQWGQASGTGELFF. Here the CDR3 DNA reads TGTGCCAGCAGCCAATGGGGGCAGGCTTCGGGGACCGGGGAGCTGTTTTTT. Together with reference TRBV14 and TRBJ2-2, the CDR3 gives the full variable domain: EAGVTQFPSHSVIEKGQTVTLRCDPISGHDNLYWYRRVMGKEIKFLLHFVKESKQDESGMPNNRFLAERTGGTYSTLKVQPAELEDSGVYFCASSQWGQASGTGELFFGEGSRLTVL.

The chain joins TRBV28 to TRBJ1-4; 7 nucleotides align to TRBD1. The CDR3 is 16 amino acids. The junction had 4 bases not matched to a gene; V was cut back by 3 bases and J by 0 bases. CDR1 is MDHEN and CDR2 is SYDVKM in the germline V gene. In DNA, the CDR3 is TGTGCCAGCAGTTTGGAAGGGACAGCAACTAATGAAAAACTGTTTTTT. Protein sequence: CASSLEGTATNEKLFF.

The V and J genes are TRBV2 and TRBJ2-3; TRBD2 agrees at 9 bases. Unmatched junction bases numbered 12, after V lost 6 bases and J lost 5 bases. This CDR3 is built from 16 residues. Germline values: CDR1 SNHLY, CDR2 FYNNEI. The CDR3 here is CASRPIAGGRGDTQYF. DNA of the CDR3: TGTGCCAGCAGGCCTATCGCGGGAGGGCGGGGAGATACGCAGTATTTT. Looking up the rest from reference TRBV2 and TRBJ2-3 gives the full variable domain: EPEVTQTPSHQVTQMGQEVILRCVPISNHLYFYWYRQILGQKVEFLVSFYNNEISEKSEIFDDQFSVERPDGSNFTLKIRSTKLEDSAMYFCASRPIAGGRGDTQYFGPGTRLTVL.

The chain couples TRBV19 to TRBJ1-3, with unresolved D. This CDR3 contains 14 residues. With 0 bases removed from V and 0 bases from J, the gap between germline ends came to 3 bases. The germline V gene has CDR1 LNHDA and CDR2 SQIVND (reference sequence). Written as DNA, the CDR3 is TGTGCCAGTAGTATAGACAGCTCTGGAAACACCATATATTTT. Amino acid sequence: CASSIDSSGNTIYF.

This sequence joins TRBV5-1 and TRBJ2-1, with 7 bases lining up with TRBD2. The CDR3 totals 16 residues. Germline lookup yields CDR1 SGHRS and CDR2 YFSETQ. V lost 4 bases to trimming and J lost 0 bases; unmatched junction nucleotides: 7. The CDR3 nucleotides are TGCGCCAGCAGCCTTGCCGGGACTAACTCCTACAATGAGCAGTTCTTC. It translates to CASSLAGTNSYNEQFF.

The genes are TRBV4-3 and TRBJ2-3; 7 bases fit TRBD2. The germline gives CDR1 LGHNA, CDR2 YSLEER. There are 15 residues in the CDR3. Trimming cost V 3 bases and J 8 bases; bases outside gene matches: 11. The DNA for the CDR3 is TGCGCCAGCAGCCAGCAGGTGGGGGGGTTAGGTACGCAGTATTTT. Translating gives CASSQQVGGLGTQYF.

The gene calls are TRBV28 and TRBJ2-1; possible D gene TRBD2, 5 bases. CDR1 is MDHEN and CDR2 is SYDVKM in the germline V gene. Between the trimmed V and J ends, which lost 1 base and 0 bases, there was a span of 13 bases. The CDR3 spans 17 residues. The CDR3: CASSLLSGPNSYNEQFF. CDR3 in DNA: TGTGCCAGCAGTTTATTAAGCGGTCCTAACTCCTACAATGAGCAGTTCTTC.

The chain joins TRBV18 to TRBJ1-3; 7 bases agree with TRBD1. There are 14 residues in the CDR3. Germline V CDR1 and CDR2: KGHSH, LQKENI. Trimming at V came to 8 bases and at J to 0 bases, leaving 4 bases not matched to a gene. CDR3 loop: CASDRDSSGNTIYF. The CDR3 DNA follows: TGTGCCAGCGACAGGGATAGCTCTGGAAACACCATATATTTT.

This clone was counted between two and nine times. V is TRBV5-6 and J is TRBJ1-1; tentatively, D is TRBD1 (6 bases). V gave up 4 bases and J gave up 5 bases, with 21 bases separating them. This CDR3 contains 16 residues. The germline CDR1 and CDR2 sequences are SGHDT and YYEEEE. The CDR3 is CASSPGLGGAGTEAFF. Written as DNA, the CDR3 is TGTGCCAGCAGCCCGGGGTTGGGGGGGGCGGGTACTGAAGCTTTCTTT.

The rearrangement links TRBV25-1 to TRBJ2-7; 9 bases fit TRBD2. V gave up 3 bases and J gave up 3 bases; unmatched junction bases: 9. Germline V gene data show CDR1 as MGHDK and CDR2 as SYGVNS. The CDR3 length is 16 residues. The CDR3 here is CASSDWEAGGLYEQYF. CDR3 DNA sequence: TGTGCCAGCAGTGACTGGGAGGCGGGAGGGCTCTACGAGCAGTACTTC.

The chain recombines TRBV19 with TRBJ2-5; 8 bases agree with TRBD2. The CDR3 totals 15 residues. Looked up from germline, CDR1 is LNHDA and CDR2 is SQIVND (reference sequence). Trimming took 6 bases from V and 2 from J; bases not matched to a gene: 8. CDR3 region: CASSRRGGRQETQYF. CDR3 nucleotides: TGTGCCAGTAGCCGTCGGGGGGGAAGGCAAGAGACCCAGTACTTC.

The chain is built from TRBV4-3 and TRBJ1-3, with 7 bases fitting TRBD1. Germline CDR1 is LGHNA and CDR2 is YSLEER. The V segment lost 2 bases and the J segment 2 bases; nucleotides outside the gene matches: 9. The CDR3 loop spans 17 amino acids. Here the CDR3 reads CASSQQTGAEAGNTIYF. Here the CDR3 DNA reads TGCGCCAGCAGCCAACAAACAGGGGCTGAAGCTGGAAACACCATATATTTT.

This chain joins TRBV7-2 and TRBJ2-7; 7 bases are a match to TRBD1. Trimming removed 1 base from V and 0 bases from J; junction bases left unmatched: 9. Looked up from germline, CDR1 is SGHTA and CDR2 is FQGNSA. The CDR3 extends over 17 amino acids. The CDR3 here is CASSLGRPGQSSYEQYF. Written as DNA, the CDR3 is TGTGCCAGCAGCTTAGGCAGACCGGGACAGAGCTCCTACGAGCAGTACTTC.

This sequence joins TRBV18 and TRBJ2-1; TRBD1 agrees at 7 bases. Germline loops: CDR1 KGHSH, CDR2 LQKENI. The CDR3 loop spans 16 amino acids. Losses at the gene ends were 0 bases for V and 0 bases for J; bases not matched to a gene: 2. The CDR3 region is CASSPPGTVSYNEQFF. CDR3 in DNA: TGTGCCAGCTCACCACCCGGGACAGTCTCCTACAATGAGCAGTTCTTC.